The subject of this entry is one T cell receptor beta chain. Its matching antigen is unknown. The data belong to a study of graft-versus-host responses after intestinal transplantation. Sequencing used immunoSEQ multiplex PCR; TCRdb keeps in-frame clones, though not all of them. The sample shows fewer than 80,000 clones, 90% to 95% of them seen only once. Per germline, CDR1 SGHRS and CDR2 YFSETQ. V was clipped by 4 bases and J by 6 bases, with 4 bases between them. The CDR3 runs 11 residues. Study-wide results and limits: GvH clones occurred in recipient marrow; some first appeared in ileum or blood. Subjects displaying graft-donor T cell macrochimerism possessed elevated graft-versus-host to host-versus-graft clonal ratios inside allografts.

The sequence was collected from a human donor who was the organ donor for an intestinal transplant. This chain uses TRBV5-1 with TRBJ2-2; D unresolved. The sample in question was unstimulated CD8+ T cells sorted from spleen or lymph node cells, obtained before transplant. DNA for the CDR3: TGCGCCAGCAGCCCCGCCGGGGAGCTGTTTTTT. Its protein product is CASSPAGELFF.